Listed here are 21 T cell receptor beta chains from one sample, sequenced in a study of regulatory T cells in long-lasting Graves disease. Time point specified: newly diagnosed GD, antithyroid drugs for less than 3 months. Scientists built the TCR library using RNA that was extracted from PBMCs. Arm-PCR of CDR3 regions and iRepertoire HTBI primers were the basis on which TCR beta libraries were built. TCRdb recomputed calls from the multiplex PCR reads with MiXCR, one row per CDR3 protein. Among about 460,000 distinct CDR3 sequences listed, 14% were seen once. The same specimen was also included in a second study, on T cells in Graves' hyperthyroidism and ophthalmopathy.

Source: peripheral blood mononuclear cells (PBMCs), taken at new diagnosis, from a patient treated with antithyroid drugs. The receptors derive from a woman aged 45 to 65 with Graves disease.

In this sample, this clonotype turned up a few times. This chain connects TRBV5-1 to TRBJ2-5; D uncertain. CDR3 length equals 14 residues. The germline V gene has CDR1 SGHRS and CDR2 YFSETQ. V was pared by 6 bases and J by 1 base, with 13 bases between. The CDR3 nucleotides are TGCGCCAGCACCAAATCGCCCACCCAAGAGACCCAGTACTTC. Protein product: CASTKSPTQETQYF.

This clonotype appeared a few times. The J gene is TRBJ2-7, the V gene TRBV9, with 12 bases identical to TRBD2. The CDR3 sequence is 15 residues long. From germline, CDR1 is SGDLS and CDR2 YYNGEE. Trimming at V came to 2 bases and at J to 5 bases, leaving 5 bases not matched to a gene. For the CDR3, the DNA is TGTGCCAGCAGCGTGACTAGCGGGAGATCGCACGAGCAGTACTTC. Translating gives CASSVTSGRSHEQYF.

In regard to this clonotype: A much larger clone lies a single base off, so this may be a read error. The chain has TRBV10-3 and TRBJ1-5, with a weak D call TRBD1 (6 bases). CDR1 ENHRY and CDR2 SYGVKD come from the germline V gene. The CDR3 loop spans 13 amino acids. Between the trimmed V and J ends, which lost 6 bases and 4 bases, there was a span of 10 bases. Written as DNA, the CDR3 is TGTGCCATCAGAACAGGGAGAAATCAGCCCCAGCATTTT. It translates to CAIRTGRNQPQHF.

This chain links TRBV25-1 with TRBJ2-3, with 10 bases matching TRBD1. Losses at the gene ends were 2 bases for V and 4 bases for J; bases not matched to a gene: 12. Germline values: CDR1 MGHDK, CDR2 SYGVNS. The CDR3 spans 18 residues. The CDR3 nucleotides read TGTGCCAGCAGTGAAGGGGCGGGACAGGGGTACTCTCCAGATACGCAGTATTTT. This translates into CASSEGAGQGYSPDTQYF.

Worth noting for this clonotype: A clone one base away is much larger, so this may be a read error. This rearrangement joins TRBV20-1 to TRBJ2-3; D is unclear. The germline V gene encodes CDR1 DFQATT and CDR2 SNEGSKA (reference sequence). The CDR3 runs 12 residues. V lost 3 bases and J lost 2, with 6 bases in between. The CDR3: CSASGATDTQYF. In nucleotides, the CDR3 is TGCAGTGCTAGCGGAGCCACAGATACGCAGTATTTT.

The sample holds many counts of this clonotype. The gene calls are TRBV28 and TRBJ1-1; D may be TRBD1 (5 bases). The V end lost 5 bases, the J end lost 0 bases, and 7 bases lay between the germline ends. The germline V gene has CDR1 MDHEN and CDR2 SYDVKM. This CDR3 contains 13 residues. For the CDR3, the DNA is TGTGCCAGCAGTACAGGAGTGAACACTGAAGCTTTCTTT. Translation: CASSTGVNTEAFF.

This clonotype was counted at least ten times. This chain links TRBV5-1 with TRBJ2-7; no firm D call. CDR3 length: 14 residues. Trimming removed 4 bases at V and 0 bases at J, with 11 bases between. Germline V gene lookup returns CDR1 SGHRS and CDR2 YFSETQ. CDR3 bases: TGCGCCAGCAGCCGTTCTACAGACTCCTACGAGCAGTACTTC. It yields the protein CASSRSTDSYEQYF.

At least ten counts were recorded for this clonotype. This chain connects TRBV18 to TRBJ2-1; unclear D gene. CDR3 length: 12 amino acids. Germline V gene sequence: CDR1 KGHSH, CDR2 LQKENI. Trimming took off 2 bases at V and 7 bases at J, with 6 bases between the two ends. The CDR3 spells CASSPGWNEQFF. Written as DNA, the CDR3 is TGTGCCAGCTCACCAGGGTGGAATGAGCAGTTCTTC.

The J gene is TRBJ2-1, the V gene TRBV5-1; 11 nucleotides line up with TRBD2. From germline, CDR1 is SGHRS and CDR2 YFSETQ. This CDR3 contains 18 residues. V shed 4 bases, J shed 1 base, and the junction held 10 bases outside the gene matches. CDR3 region: CASSGYSGRAGSYNEQFF. CDR3 DNA: TGCGCCAGCAGCGGATATAGCGGGAGGGCCGGTTCCTACAATGAGCAGTTCTTC. Together with reference TRBV5-1 and TRBJ2-1, the CDR3 gives the full variable domain: KAGVTQTPRYLIKTRGQQVTLSCSPISGHRSVSWYQQTPGQGLQFLFEYFSETQRNKGNFPGRFSGRQFSNSRSEMNVSTLELGDSALYLCASSGYSGRAGSYNEQFFGPGTRLTVL.

This clonotype came up many times. This chain links TRBV11-2 with TRBJ1-6; D unresolved. V was pared by 4 bases and J by 11 bases, with 12 bases between. CDR1 is SGHAT and CDR2 is FQNNGV in the germline V gene. This CDR3 spans 13 amino acids. The DNA for the CDR3 is TGTGCCAGCAGCTCCCGATTATGGGCACCCCTCCACTTT. It yields the protein CASSSRLWAPLHF.

The sample holds many counts of this clonotype. This chain joins TRBV28 and TRBJ2-7; D perhaps matches TRBD2 (5 bases). V was pared by 3 bases and J by 7 bases, with 16 bases between. CDR3 length: 14 amino acids. The germline V gene encodes CDR1 MDHEN and CDR2 SYDVKM. The CDR3 here is CASSFYLSSGEQYF. The DNA of the CDR3 is TGTGCCAGCAGTTTTTACCTTTCGTCGGGGGAGCAGTACTTC. Filled out from reference TRBV28 and TRBJ2-7, the complete variable domain reads DVKVTQSSRYLVKRTGEKVFLECVQDMDHENMFWYRQDPGLGLRLIYFSYDVKMKEKGDIPEGYSVSREKKERFSLILESASTNQTSMYLCASSFYLSSGEQYFGPGTRLTVT.

This clonotype appeared many times. The chain has TRBV27 and TRBJ2-3, with 12 positions matching TRBD2. The length of the CDR3 is 16 residues. V lost 4 bases, J lost 5 bases, and 7 bases stayed unmatched. CDR1 and CDR2 (germline): MNHEY, SMNVEV (reference sequence). The CDR3 protein is CASSYRTSGIGDTQYF. In DNA, the CDR3 is TGTGCCAGCAGTTACAGGACTAGCGGGATTGGAGATACGCAGTATTTT.

The table lists this clonotype with a few counts. The chain recombines TRBV20-1 with TRBJ2-5, with D unresolved. Trimming left V 0 bases short and J 5 bases short, with 13 bases between. CDR1 DFQATT and CDR2 SNEGSKA come from the germline V gene (reference sequence). CDR3 size: 14 residues. The CDR3 reads CSARDGVSGETQYF. The CDR3, as DNA: TGCAGTGCTAGAGATGGAGTTTCTGGGGAGACCCAGTACTTC.

J is TRBJ2-7 and V is TRBV30; 10 bases agree with TRBD2. The CDR3 spans 15 residues. Germline assignment: CDR1 GTSNPN and CDR2 SVGIG (reference sequence). The junction had 6 bases not matched to a gene; V was cut back by 4 bases and J by 0 bases. CDR3 protein: CAWNPGLATSYEQYF. CDR3 in DNA: TGTGCCTGGAATCCGGGACTAGCGACCTCCTACGAGCAGTACTTC.

This clonotype appeared many times. This chain uses TRBV7-9 with TRBJ2-5; the match to TRBD1 covers 8 bases. Looked up from germline, CDR1 is SEHNR and CDR2 is FQNEAQ (reference sequence). The J segment lost 0 bases and the V segment lost 2 bases, leaving 23 bases of the junction unmatched. There are 22 residues in the CDR3. In DNA form, the CDR3 reads TGTGCCAGCAGCTTAAACGGTAGGACAGGGACTCCCGGTGGCTCCTACCAAGAGACCCAGTACTTC. This codes for CASSLNGRTGTPGGSYQETQYF.

The chain employs TRBV9 and TRBJ2-5; D is uncertain. Per the germline V gene, CDR1 is SGDLS and CDR2 is YYNGEE. The V end lost 3 bases, the J end lost 3 bases, and 18 bases lay between the germline ends. The CDR3 is made up of 16 amino acids. The CDR3 bases are TGTGCCAGCAGCGCTCAGGCGAACCCGAGTAAAGAGACCCAGTACTTC. Translated: CASSAQANPSKETQYF.

This clonotype came up many times. The chain uses TRBV10-2 and TRBJ1-5; TRBD1 is a possible D gene (6 bases). This CDR3 contains 14 residues. In germline, CDR1 is WSHSY, CDR2 SAAADI. V was clipped by 10 bases and J by 3 bases, with 16 bases between them. CDR3 loop: CATWTADTNQPQHF. For the CDR3, the DNA is TGCGCCACCTGGACAGCAGATACCAATCAGCCCCAGCATTTT.

A few counts support this clonotype. V usage is TRBV6-1 and J usage is TRBJ2-2, with D perhaps TRBD2 (6 bases). Trimming took off 4 bases at V and 4 bases at J, with 10 bases between the two ends. Looked up from germline, CDR1 is MNHNS and CDR2 is SASEGT. The length of the CDR3 is 14 residues. The CDR3 DNA is TGTGCCAGCAGTGCCCTGGGGGGCACCGGGGAGCTGTTTTTT. As protein: CASSALGGTGELFF.

This clonotype has ten or more counts. The chain recombines TRBV27 with TRBJ2-7, with D perhaps TRBD1 (6 bases). The CDR3 consists of 14 residues. The V gene's germline CDR1 is MNHEY and CDR2 SMNVEV (reference sequence). The V gene lost 3 bases and the J gene lost 0 bases, with 9 bases spanning the gap. The CDR3 bases are TGTGCCAGCAGTTTGGACAGCGACTCCTACGAGCAGTACTTC. It encodes CASSLDSDSYEQYF.

This clonotype was counted ten times or more. This chain uses TRBV28 with TRBJ2-7; 9 nucleotides align to TRBD1. From germline, CDR1 is MDHEN and CDR2 SYDVKM. The CDR3 length is 15 residues. The trim removed 5 bases at V and 6 bases at J, leaving 11 bases unmatched. This chain's CDR3 is CASSPRTGVVSEQYF. DNA of the CDR3: TGTGCCAGCAGTCCCCGGACAGGGGTTGTTTCCGAGCAGTACTTC.

The gene calls are TRBV20-1 and TRBJ2-3, with 9 positions matching TRBD1. This CDR3 comprises 14 residues. Germline V CDR1 and CDR2: DFQATT, SNEGSKA (reference sequence). After removal of 3 bases from V and 3 bases from J, the junction contained 4 bases not matched to a gene. CDR3 sequence (DNA): TGCAGTGCTAGTGCCGGGACAGGGACAGATACGCAGTATTTT. This gives the protein CSASAGTGTDTQYF.